Sequencing of this T cell receptor beta chain was carried out in a study of blood T cell repertoires in COVID-19. Original analysis: Amplification of reference gene primers was used by the study to estimate nucleated cell counts. Method: immunoSEQ multiplex PCR; TCRdb's copy keeps in-frame clones and lacks some. That table supplies the V and J calls and clone size; D and trimming were determined from the DNA. The repertoire consists of 200,000 to 250,000 clones, with around 90% occurring once and the leading ten covering 5.5% to 8%. V shed 0 bases and J shed 2 bases, with 13 bases lying between them. Germline CDR1 SGHTA, CDR2 FQGNSA. The CDR3 has 16 amino acids.

This clonotype originated in a man aged 60 to 75 who had recovered from COVID-19. The source material was peripheral blood. J is TRBJ1-2 and V is TRBV7-2, with a possible D match to TRBD1 (5 bases). CDR3: CASSLAPGGLNYGYTF. CDR3 nucleotides: TGTGCCAGCAGCTTAGCCCCCGGGGGACTAAACTATGGCTACACCTTC.